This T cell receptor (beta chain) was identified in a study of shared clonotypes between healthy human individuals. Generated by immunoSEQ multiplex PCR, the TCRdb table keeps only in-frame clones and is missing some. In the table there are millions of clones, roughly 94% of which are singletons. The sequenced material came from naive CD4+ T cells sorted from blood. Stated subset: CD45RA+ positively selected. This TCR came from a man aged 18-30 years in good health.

CDR3 in DNA: TGTGCCAGCAGCTTAGCCGGCGGGACAGGGGCCGAGCAGTACTTC. Amino acid sequence: CASSLAGGTGAEQYF. This rearrangement joins TRBV7-6 to TRBJ2-7, with 10 bases matching TRBD1. Germline values: CDR1 SGHVS, CDR2 FNYEAQ. The length of the CDR3 is 15 residues. J gave up 6 bases and V 0 bases, and 5 bases lay outside the gene matches.